This TCR beta chain appears in the sequencing data of a study of blood T cell repertoires in COVID-19. Study details: Whether acute or convalescent, the COVID-19 samples came from the United States, Italy and Spain. The cDNA or gDNA used as material had been derived from T cells, B-cell-depleted T cells, or PBMCs.

This CDR3 has 14 residues. The trim removed 4 bases at V and 8 bases at J, leaving 7 bases unmatched. Germline CDR1 is SGHRS and CDR2 is YFSETQ. In the study's own analysis: Researchers report that nucleated cell counts were estimated from reference gene primer amplification. Assay: immunoSEQ multiplex PCR; the TCRdb copy retains only in-frame clones and omits some. The DNA was the basis for D and trimming; V, J and clone size are from that table. Counted here are fewer than 200,000 clones, around 85% occurring once; the ten biggest clones make up 1% to 1.5%. J is TRBJ1-3 and V is TRBV5-1; 9 bases line up with TRBD1. The TCR comes from a man in his 60s who had recovered from COVID-19. Sample: peripheral blood. For the CDR3, the DNA is TGCGCCAGCAGCCGCGGACAGGGGAAGGACACCATATATTTT. It translates to CASSRGQGKDTIYF.